The 10 T cell receptor beta chains given below trace back to one sample, sequenced in a study of spatial heterogeneity in lung cancer. Study observations and caveats: Counts of expanded alpha and beta TCRs within tumors tracked the tumor nonsynonymous mutation count.

TCRdb re-analysed the 5' RACE reads in MiXCR, keeping a single row per CDR3 protein. The table has 2,500 or so distinct CDR3 sequences, around 23% seen once. No antigen is known for these receptors. The sample's time point: sample taken at primary tumor resection. This specimen consisted of lung tumor tissue, obtained at surgery. The receptors stem from a male donor with early-stage non-small cell lung cancer.

This clonotype was seen at least ten times. The library was designed around alpha chains, so this beta chain is a stray read whose abundance carries little weight. The rearrangement links TRBV29-1 to TRBJ1-4; possible D gene TRBD1, 5 bases. CDR3 length: 12 residues. V lost 5 bases and J 11 bases, leaving 15 bases between the germline ends. Germline CDR1 reads SQVTM; CDR2 reads ANQGSEA. CDR3 sequence: CSVLVARDKLFF. The CDR3 region has the DNA TGCAGCGTTCTCGTAGCCAGGGACAAACTGTTTTTT.

By share, this clonotype ranks as medium-sized. The library was designed around alpha chains, so this beta chain is a stray read whose abundance carries little weight. J is TRBJ2-2 and V is TRBV2; TRBD1 matches 9 bases. Germline-derived CDR1 and CDR2 are SNHLY and FYNNEI. This CDR3 is 15 amino acids long. V gave up 9 bases and J gave up 0 bases; unmatched junction bases: 5. CDR3 sequence (DNA): TGTGCCAGTATCCGGGACAGGGCGAACACCGGGGAGCTGTTTTTT. Translated, it gives CASIRDRANTGELFF.

Concerning this clonotype: The library was built for alpha chains, so this beta chain is an off-target read and its size means little. The genes are TRBV18 and TRBJ1-2; unclear D gene. Germline CDR1 KGHSH, CDR2 LQKENI. Between the trimmed V and J ends, which lost 4 bases and 9 bases, there was a span of 21 bases. The CDR3 totals 15 residues. The CDR3: CASSREKRPPASYTF. The CDR3 bases are TGTGCCAGCTCACGGGAGAAACGGCCGCCGGCAAGCTACACCTTC.

This clonotype came up many times. This beta chain turned up in a library designed for alpha chains; as an off-target read, its abundance says little. The chain combines TRBV28 with TRBJ2-1; D is possibly TRBD2 (6 bases). CDR1 MDHEN and CDR2 SYDVKM come from the germline V gene. The CDR3 is 14 residues long. V was trimmed by 5 bases and J by 8 bases, leaving 16 bases between them. Written as DNA, the CDR3 is TGTGCCAGCAGTCCTCTGGGCGGGGTCTATGAGCAGTTCTTC. It encodes CASSPLGGVYEQFF.

By share of the sample, this clonotype is large. This beta chain slipped into a library made for alpha chains as a stray read, so its size is not meaningful. The chain is built from TRBV19 and TRBJ1-2; no reliable D call. The CDR3 has 17 amino acids. The V and J ends lost 4 bases and 2 bases respectively, with 20 bases between them. Germline-derived CDR1 and CDR2 are LNHDA and SQIVND (reference sequence). DNA for the CDR3: TGTGCCAGTAGTACCCTCCTTTACAGCGCAACCAACTATGGCTACACCTTC. It translates to CASSTLLYSATNYGYTF.

Within the sample, this clonotype is medium-sized. Little can be read into the size of this beta chain, an off-target read in a library designed for alpha chains. The gene calls are TRBV11-2 and TRBJ2-3; no reliable D call. The CDR3 extends over 12 amino acids. The V gene's germline CDR1 is SGHAT and CDR2 FQNNGV. V lost 1 base to trimming and J lost 8 bases, with 7 bases between them. The CDR3 sequence: CASSLVEATQYF. The CDR3 DNA sequence: TGTGCCAGCAGCTTAGTCGAGGCTACGCAGTATTTT.

Sample share makes this clonotype medium-sized. For a library built for alpha chains, this beta chain is a stray read; little rests on its size. The rearrangement uses TRBV6-6 and TRBJ1-1; D perhaps matches TRBD1 (6 bases). Trimming removed 7 bases from V and 3 bases from J, with 15 bases in between. The CDR3 is 14 amino acids. The germline gives CDR1 MNHNY, CDR2 SVGAGI (reference sequence). The CDR3 DNA is TGTGCCAGCACCAAAGGACAGTCGTACACTGAAGCTTTCTTT. The encoded protein is CASTKGQSYTEAFF.

Comments on this clonotype: A library prepared for alpha chains yielded this beta chain as an off-target read; its size is of little meaning. The chain links TRBV20-1 to TRBJ1-5; D gene uncertain. V dropped 1 base and J dropped 3 bases, with 10 bases sitting between them. This CDR3 comprises 14 residues. Germline-derived CDR1 and CDR2 are DFQATT and SNEGSKA (reference sequence). The CDR3 reads CSARGGQFNQPQHF. In nucleotides, the CDR3 is TGCAGTGCTAGAGGAGGCCAGTTCAATCAGCCCCAGCATTTT.

This clonotype ranks as large (0.1 to 1%). This beta chain represents an off-target read in a library built for alpha chains; its size is of limited meaning. This chain links TRBV12-3 or TRBV12-4 with TRBJ1-1; D remains ambiguous. V dropped 5 bases and J dropped 2 bases, with 6 bases sitting between them. The CDR3 consists of 12 residues. The CDR3 region is CASSPSNTEAFF. The CDR3 DNA follows: TGTGCCAGCAGTCCAAGTAACACTGAAGCTTTCTTT.

This clonotype has a handful of counts. This beta chain came through as a stray read in a library set up for alpha chains, and its size says little. This rearrangement joins TRBV11-2 to TRBJ2-2, with D maybe TRBD2 (6 bases). The V end was cut by 0 bases, the J end by 4 bases, with 18 bases between. The CDR3 covers 18 residues. Germline CDR1 is SGHAT and CDR2 is FQNNGV. CDR3 nucleotide sequence: TGTGCCAGCAGCTTAGATCTCGGGGTAGCGGAATTCACCGGGGAGCTGTTTTTT. It translates to CASSLDLGVAEFTGELFF.